This TCR beta chain was captured in a study of blood T cell repertoires in COVID-19. Study details: Acute-phase and convalescent COVID-19 samples originated in the United States, Italy and Spain. In each case, the material was cDNA or gDNA derived from T cells, B-cell-depleted T cells, or PBMCs.

CDR3 length: 15 residues. Trimming left V 0 bases short and J 5 bases short, with 11 bases between. Germline V gene sequence: CDR1 SGHTA, CDR2 FQGTGA. Methods used by the authors: Estimation of nucleated cell counts was performed using reference gene primer amplification. The table came from immunoSEQ multiplex PCR; TCRdb's copy has only in-frame clones and leaves some out. That table furnishes V, J and clone size, whereas the DNA furnished D and trimming. The sample lists roughly 300,000 clones; around four fifths were seen once. The chain combines TRBV7-3 with TRBJ2-1, with D possibly being TRBD2 (6 bases). Source material: peripheral blood. The sequence derives from a woman aged 45-65 years with acute or convalescent COVID-19. The CDR3 spells CASSLTLGGDNEQFF. Written as DNA, the CDR3 is TGTGCCAGCAGCTTAACCCTCGGGGGAGACAATGAGCAGTTCTTC.